This TCR beta chain was recovered during a study of shared T cell receptors in the human thymus. The V gene's germline CDR1 is GTSNPN and CDR2 SVGIG (reference sequence). V was pared by 4 bases and J by 0 bases, with 23 bases between. This CDR3 is 18 amino acids long. Clones were sequenced by immunoSEQ multiplex PCR, and TCRdb holds only the in-frame ones, with some missing. The profile shows about 660,000 clones, approximately 87% of them singletons. Separately, the same data were catalogued under a study of human thymus T cells. From that second work: Resections removed during corrective heart surgery provided the thymus tissue used. What appeared biased in thymic and blood repertoires was the usage of V and J genes. Unrelated individuals were reported by related research to share highly overlapping thymic repertoires.

The receptor was derived from a boy under two years old with a congenital heart defect. The V call is TRBV30, the J call TRBJ2-3; D might be TRBD2 (7 bases). The sequencing sample was made of thymocytes. The CDR3 reads CAWNRGASGRSSTDTQYF. As DNA, the CDR3 is TGTGCCTGGAACCGGGGGGCTAGCGGCCGATCTAGCACAGATACGCAGTATTTT. Based on the CDR3 plus reference TRBV30 and TRBJ2-3, the full variable domain is SQTIHQWPATLVQPVGSPLSLECTVEGTSNPNLYWYRQAAGRGLQLLFYSVGIGQISSEVPQNLSASRPQDRQFILSSKKLLLSDSGFYLCAWNRGASGRSSTDTQYFGPGTRLTVL.